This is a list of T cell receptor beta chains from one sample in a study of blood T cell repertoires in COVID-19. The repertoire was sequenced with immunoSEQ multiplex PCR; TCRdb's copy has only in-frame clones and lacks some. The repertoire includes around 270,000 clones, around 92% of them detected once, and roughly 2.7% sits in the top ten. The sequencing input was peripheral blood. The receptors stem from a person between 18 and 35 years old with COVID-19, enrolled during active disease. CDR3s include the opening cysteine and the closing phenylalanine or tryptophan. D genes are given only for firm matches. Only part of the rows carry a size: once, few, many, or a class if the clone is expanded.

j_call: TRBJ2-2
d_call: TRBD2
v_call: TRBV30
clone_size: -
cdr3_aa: CAWSPGGAGELFF
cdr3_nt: TGTGCCTGGAGTCCCGGGGGGGCCGGGGAGCTGTTTTTT

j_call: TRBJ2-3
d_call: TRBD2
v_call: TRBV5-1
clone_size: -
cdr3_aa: CASRDRLAKTDTQYF
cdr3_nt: TGCGCCAGCAGGGACCGACTAGCGAAGACAGATACGCAGTATTTT

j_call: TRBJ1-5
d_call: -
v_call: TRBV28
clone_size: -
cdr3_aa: CASVGVGGGNQPQHF
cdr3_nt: TGTGCCAGCGTTGGGGTCGGAGGGGGCAATCAGCCCCAGCATTTT

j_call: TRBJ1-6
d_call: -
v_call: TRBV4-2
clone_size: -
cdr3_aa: CASSQTTGLALHF
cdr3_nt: TGTGCCAGCAGCCAAACTACAGGGTTGGCCCTCCACTTT

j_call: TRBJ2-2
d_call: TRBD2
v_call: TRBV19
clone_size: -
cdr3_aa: CASTVGTSGPTGELFF
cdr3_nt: TGTGCCAGTACCGTTGGGACTAGCGGACCCACCGGGGAGCTGTTTTTT

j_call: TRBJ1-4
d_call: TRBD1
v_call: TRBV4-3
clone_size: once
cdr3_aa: CASSQYSTGDNEKLFF
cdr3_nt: TGCGCCAGCAGCCAATATTCGACAGGGGATAATGAAAAACTGTTTTTT

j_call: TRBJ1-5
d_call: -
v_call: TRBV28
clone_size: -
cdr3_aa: CASNSGGGLSNQPQHF
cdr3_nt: TGTGCCAGCAATTCGGGCGGGGGGCTCTCTAATCAGCCCCAGCATTTT

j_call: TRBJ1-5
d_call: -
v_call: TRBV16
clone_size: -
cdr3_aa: CASSPRLLKPNQPQHF
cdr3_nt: TGTGCCAGCAGCCCCCGTCTTTTGAAGCCCAATCAGCCCCAGCATTTT

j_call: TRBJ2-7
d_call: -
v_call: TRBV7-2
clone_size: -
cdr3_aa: CASSVTYEQYF
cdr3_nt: TGTGCCAGCAGCGTTACCTACGAGCAGTACTTC

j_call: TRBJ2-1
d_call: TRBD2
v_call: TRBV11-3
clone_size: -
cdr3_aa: CASSSGLAGENEQFF
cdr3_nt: TGTGCCAGCAGCTCGGGACTAGCGGGAGAGAATGAGCAGTTCTTC

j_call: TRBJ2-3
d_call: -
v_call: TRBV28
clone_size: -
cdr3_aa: CASSITRSLTDTQYF
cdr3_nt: TGTGCCAGCAGTATCACCAGGTCCCTCACAGATACGCAGTATTTT

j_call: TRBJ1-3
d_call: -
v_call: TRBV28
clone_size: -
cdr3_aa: CASRGRGSFSGNTIYF
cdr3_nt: TGTGCCAGCAGGGGAAGGGGGTCGTTCTCTGGAAACACCATATATTTT

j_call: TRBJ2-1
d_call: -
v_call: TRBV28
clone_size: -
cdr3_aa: CASSLTGAVSSYNEQFF
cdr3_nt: TGTGCCAGCAGTTTAACGGGAGCGGTAAGCTCCTACAATGAGCAGTTCTTC

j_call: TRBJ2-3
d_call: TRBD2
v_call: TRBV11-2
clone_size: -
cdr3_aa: CASTDTAGGLDTQYF
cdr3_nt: TGTGCCAGCACCGATACGGCGGGAGGGTTGGATACGCAGTATTTT

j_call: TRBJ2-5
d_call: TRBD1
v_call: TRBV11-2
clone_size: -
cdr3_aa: CASSPSYRGLKTQYF
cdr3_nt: TGTGCCAGCAGCCCTTCCTACAGGGGTTTAAAGACCCAGTACTTC

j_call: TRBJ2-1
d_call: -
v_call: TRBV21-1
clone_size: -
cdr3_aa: CASSRRDSSYNEQFF
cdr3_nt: TGTGCCAGCAGCAGGAGGGACAGTTCCTACAATGAGCAGTTCTTC

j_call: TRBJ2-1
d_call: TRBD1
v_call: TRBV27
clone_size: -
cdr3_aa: CASSPAGTGFHEQFF
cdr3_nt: TGTGCCAGCAGTCCAGCTGGGACAGGGTTCCATGAGCAGTTCTTC

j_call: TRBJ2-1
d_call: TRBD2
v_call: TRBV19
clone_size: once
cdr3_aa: CASSGTSGSSYNEQFF
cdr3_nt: TGTGCCTCCTCCGGGACTAGCGGGAGCTCCTACAATGAGCAGTTCTTC

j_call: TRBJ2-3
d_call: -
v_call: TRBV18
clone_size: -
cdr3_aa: CASSPPATDTQYF
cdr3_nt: TGTGCCAGCTCACCACCGGCCACAGATACGCAGTATTTT

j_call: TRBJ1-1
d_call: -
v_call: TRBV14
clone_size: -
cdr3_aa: CASSRGGAEAFF
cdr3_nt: TGTGCCAGCAGCCGTGGGGGCGCCGAAGCTTTCTTT

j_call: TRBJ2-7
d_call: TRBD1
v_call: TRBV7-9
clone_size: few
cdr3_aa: CASGTGAYEQYF
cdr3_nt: TGTGCCAGCGGGACAGGGGCCTACGAGCAGTACTTC

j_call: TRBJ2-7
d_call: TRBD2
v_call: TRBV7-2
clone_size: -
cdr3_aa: CASSLRGLAGLYEQYF
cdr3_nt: TGTGCCAGCAGCTTACGAGGACTAGCGGGTCTTTACGAGCAGTACTTC

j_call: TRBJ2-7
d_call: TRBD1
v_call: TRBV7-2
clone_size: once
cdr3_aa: CASSPFPGTGQEQYF
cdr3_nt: TGTGCCAGCAGCCCCTTCCCCGGGACAGGGCAAGAGCAGTACTTC

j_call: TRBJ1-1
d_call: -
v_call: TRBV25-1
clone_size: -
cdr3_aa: CASTQRGTEAFF
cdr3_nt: TGTGCCAGCACCCAACGAGGCACTGAAGCTTTCTTT

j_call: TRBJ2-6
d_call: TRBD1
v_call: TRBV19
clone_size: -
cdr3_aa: CASRGGINSGANVLTF
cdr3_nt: TGTGCCAGTAGAGGGGGCATAAACTCTGGGGCCAACGTCCTGACTTTC

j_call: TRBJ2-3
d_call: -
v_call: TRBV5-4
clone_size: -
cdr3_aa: CASSLDYLAKATDTQYF
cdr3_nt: TGTGCCAGCAGCTTGGACTATCTCGCTAAGGCCACAGATACGCAGTATTTT

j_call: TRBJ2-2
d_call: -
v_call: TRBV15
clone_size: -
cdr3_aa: CATSRAGGSTGELFF
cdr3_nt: TGTGCCACCAGCAGAGCCGGTGGGAGCACCGGGGAGCTGTTTTTT

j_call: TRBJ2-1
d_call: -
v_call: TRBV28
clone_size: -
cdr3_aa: CASSLPTGEQFF
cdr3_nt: TGTGCCAGCAGTTTACCGACAGGTGAGCAGTTCTTC

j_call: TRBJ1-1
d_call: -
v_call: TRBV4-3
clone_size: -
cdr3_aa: CASSLGGANTEAFF
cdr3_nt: TGCGCCAGCAGCCTTGGGGGGGCTAACACTGAAGCTTTCTTT

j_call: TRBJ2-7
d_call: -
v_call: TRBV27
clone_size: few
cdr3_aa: CASSTGPGEQYF
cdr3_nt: TGTGCCAGCTCAACCGGGCCAGGGGAGCAGTACTTC

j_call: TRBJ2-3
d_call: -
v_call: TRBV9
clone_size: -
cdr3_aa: CASSPGPGQSTDTQYF
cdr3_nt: TGTGCCAGCAGTCCCGGGCCCGGACAGAGCACAGATACGCAGTATTTT

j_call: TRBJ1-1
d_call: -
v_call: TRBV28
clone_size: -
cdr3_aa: CASRRDKLYTEAFF
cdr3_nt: TGTGCCAGCAGACGGGACAAGCTATACACTGAAGCTTTCTTT

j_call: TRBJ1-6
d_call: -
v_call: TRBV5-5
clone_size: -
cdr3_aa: CASSLENSLGRSYNSPLHF
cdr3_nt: TGTGCCAGCAGCTTGGAGAACAGCTTAGGAAGGTCCTATAATTCACCCCTCCACTTT

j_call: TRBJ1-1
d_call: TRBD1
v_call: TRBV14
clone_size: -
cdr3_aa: CASSPWTGMNTEAFF
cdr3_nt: TGTGCCAGCAGCCCGTGGACAGGAATGAACACTGAAGCTTTCTTT

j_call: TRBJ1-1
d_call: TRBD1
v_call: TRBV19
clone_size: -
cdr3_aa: CASEDRLNTEAFF
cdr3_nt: TGTGCCAGTGAGGACAGGTTGAACACTGAAGCTTTCTTT

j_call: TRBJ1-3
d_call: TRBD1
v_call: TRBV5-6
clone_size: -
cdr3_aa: CASSLQGAGNTIYF
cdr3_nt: TGTGCCAGCAGCTTGCAGGGGGCTGGAAACACCATATATTTT

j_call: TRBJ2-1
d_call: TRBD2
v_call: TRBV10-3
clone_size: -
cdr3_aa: CAISPLAGGPGNEQFF
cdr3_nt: TGTGCCATCAGCCCACTAGCGGGAGGGCCGGGGAATGAGCAGTTCTTC

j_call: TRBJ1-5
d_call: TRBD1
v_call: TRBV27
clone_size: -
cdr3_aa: CASSTTGSQPQHF
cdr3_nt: TGTGCCAGCAGTACGACAGGGAGCCAGCCCCAGCATTTT

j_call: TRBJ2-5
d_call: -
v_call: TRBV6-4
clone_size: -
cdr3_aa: CASSAQGGETQYF
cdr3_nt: TGTGCCAGCAGTGCACAGGGGGGGGAGACCCAGTACTTC

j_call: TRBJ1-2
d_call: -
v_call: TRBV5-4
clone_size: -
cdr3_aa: CASSPGQYGYTF
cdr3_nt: TGTGCCAGCAGCCCCGGACAGTATGGCTACACCTTC

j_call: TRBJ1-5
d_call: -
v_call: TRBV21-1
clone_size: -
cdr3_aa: CASSKERRRTGSLLENQPQHF
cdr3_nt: TGTGCCAGCAGCAAAGAACGGCGTAGGACAGGGTCCCTCCTGGAGAATCAGCCCCAGCATTTT

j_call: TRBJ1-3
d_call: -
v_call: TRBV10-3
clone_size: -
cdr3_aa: CAISETKGLLRNTIYF
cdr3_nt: TGTGCCATCAGTGAGACTAAGGGGTTATTAAGAAACACCATATATTTT

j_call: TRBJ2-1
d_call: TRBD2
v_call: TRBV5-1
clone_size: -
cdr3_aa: CASSLFPGLAGVMGEQFF
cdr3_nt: TGCGCCAGCAGCTTGTTCCCGGGGCTAGCGGGAGTCATGGGTGAGCAGTTCTTC

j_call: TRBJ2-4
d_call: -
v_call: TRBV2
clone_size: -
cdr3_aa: CASSVDRKNIQYF
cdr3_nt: TGTGCCAGCAGCGTGGACAGAAAAAACATTCAGTACTTC

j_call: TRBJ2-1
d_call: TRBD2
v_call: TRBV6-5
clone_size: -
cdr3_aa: CASTPPGTNYNEQFF
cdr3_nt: TGTGCCAGCACCCCGCCCGGGACTAATTACAATGAGCAGTTCTTC

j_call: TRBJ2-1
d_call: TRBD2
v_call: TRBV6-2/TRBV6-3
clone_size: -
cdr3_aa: CASSSREAGDEQFF
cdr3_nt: TGTGCCAGCAGTTCTCGGGAGGCCGGGGATGAGCAGTTCTTC

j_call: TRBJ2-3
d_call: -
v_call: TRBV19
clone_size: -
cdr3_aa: CASSNAAGYFTDTQYF
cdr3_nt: TGTGCCAGTAGTAACGCGGCCGGTTATTTCACAGATACGCAGTATTTT

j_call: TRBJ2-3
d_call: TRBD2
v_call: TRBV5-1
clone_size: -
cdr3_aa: CASSSGGDPDTQYF
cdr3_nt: TGCGCCAGCTCCTCCGGGGGGGATCCAGATACGCAGTATTTT

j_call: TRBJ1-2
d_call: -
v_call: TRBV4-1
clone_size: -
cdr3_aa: CASSQVYPGSSPYGYTF
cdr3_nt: TGCGCCAGCAGCCAAGTATACCCGGGGTCGTCCCCGTATGGCTACACCTTC

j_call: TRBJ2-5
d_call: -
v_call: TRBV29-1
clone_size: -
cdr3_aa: CSVAQVAETQYF
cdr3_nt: TGCAGCGTTGCACAGGTTGCAGAGACCCAGTACTTC

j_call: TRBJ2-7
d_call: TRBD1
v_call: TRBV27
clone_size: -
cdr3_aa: CASRRDRWGEQYF
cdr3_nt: TGTGCCAGCAGGCGGGACAGGTGGGGTGAGCAGTACTTC